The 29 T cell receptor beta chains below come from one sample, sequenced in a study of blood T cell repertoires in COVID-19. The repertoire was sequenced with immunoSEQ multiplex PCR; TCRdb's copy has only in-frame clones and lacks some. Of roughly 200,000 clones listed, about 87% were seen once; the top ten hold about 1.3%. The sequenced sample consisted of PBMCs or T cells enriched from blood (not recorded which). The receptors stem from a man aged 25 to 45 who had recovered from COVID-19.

The CDR3 DNA reads as TGTGCCAGCAGCTTAGATATTGAGACAGGGGACAATCAGCCCCAGCATTTT. The encoded protein is CASSLDIETGDNQPQHF. This chain uses TRBV11-2 with TRBJ1-5; TRBD1 matches at 8 bases. The V gene end was trimmed by 0 bases and the J gene end by 3 bases; junction bases not matched to a gene: 7. CDR3 length: 17 residues. Germline CDR1 reads SGHAT; CDR2 reads FQNNGV.

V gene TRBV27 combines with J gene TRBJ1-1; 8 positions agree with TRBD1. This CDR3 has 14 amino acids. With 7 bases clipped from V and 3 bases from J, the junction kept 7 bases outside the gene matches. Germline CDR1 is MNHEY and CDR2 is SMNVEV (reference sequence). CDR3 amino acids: CASNSRQGYTEAFF. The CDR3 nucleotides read TGTGCCAGCAACTCTAGACAGGGGTACACTGAAGCTTTCTTT.

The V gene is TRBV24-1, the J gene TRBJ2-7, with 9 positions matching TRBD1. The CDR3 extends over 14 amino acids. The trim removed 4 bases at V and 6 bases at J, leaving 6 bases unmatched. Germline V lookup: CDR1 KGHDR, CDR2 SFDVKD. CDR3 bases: TGTGCCACCAGTGAACCGGGACAGGGTCGCGAGCAGTACTTC. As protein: CATSEPGQGREQYF.

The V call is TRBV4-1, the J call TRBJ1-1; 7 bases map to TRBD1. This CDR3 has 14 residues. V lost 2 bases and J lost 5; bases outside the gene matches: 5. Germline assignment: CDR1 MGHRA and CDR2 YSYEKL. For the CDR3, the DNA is TGCGCCAGCAGCCAACTCGAGGGGGCAACTGAAGCTTTCTTT. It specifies CASSQLEGATEAFF.

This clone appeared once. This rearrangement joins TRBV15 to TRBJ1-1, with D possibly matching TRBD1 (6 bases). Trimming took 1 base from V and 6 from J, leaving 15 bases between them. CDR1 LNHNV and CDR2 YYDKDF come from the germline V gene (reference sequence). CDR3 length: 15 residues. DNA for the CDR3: TGTGCCACCAGCAGAGCCCCGGACAGAACCTCTGAAGCTTTCTTT. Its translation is CATSRAPDRTSEAFF.

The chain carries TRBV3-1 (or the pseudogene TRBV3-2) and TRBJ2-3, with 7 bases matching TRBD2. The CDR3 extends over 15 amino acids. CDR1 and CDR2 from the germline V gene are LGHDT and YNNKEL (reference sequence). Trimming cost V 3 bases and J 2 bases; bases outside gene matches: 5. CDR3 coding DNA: TGTGCCAGCAGCCACCCCGGGGGGTTCACAGATACGCAGTATTTT. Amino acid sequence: CASSHPGGFTDTQYF.

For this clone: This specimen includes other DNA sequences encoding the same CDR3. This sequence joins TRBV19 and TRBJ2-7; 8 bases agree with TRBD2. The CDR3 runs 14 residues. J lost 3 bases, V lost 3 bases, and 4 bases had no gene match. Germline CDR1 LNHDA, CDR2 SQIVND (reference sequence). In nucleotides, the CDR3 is TGTGCCAGTAGTATTGCCGCGGGAGGCTACGAGCAGTACTTC. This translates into CASSIAAGGYEQYF.

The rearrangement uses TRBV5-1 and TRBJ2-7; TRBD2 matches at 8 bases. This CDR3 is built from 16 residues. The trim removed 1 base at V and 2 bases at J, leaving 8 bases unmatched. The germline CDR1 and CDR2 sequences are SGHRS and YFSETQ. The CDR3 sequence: CASSLHTTSVTYEQYF. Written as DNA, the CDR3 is TGCGCCAGCAGCTTGCATACGACTAGCGTAACCTACGAGCAGTACTTC.

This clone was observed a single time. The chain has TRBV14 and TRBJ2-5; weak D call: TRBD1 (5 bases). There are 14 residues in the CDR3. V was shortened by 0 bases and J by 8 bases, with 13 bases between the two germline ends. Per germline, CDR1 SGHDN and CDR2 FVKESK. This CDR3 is CASSQESWQGTQYF. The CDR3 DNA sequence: TGTGCCAGCAGCCAAGAATCCTGGCAGGGCACCCAGTACTTC.

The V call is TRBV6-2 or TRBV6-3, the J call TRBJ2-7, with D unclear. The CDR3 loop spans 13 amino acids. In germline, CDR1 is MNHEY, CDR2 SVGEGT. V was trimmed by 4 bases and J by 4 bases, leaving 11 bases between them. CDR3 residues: CASSSRGWYEQYF. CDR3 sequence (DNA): TGTGCCAGCAGTTCCCGAGGTTGGTACGAGCAGTACTTC.

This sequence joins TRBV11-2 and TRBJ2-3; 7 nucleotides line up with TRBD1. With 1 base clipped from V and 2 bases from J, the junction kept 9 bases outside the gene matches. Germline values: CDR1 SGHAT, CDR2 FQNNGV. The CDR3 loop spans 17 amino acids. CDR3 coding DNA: TGTGCCAGCAGCTTAGCAGGGACAGCTATCTTCACAGATACGCAGTATTTT. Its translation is CASSLAGTAIFTDTQYF.

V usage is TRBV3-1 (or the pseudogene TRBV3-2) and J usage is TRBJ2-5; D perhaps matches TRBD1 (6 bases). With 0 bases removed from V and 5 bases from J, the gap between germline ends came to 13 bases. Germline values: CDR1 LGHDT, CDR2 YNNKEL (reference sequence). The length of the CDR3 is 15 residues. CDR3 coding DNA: TGTGCCAGCAGCCAAGAAAGGACAGCTAAGGAGACCCAGTACTTC. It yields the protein CASSQERTAKETQYF.

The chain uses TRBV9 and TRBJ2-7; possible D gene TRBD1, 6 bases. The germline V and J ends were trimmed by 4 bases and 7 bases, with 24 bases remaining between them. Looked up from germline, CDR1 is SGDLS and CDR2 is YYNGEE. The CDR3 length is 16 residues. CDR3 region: CASSPRPPGQRAEQYF. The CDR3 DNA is TGTGCCAGCAGCCCCCGACCCCCAGGACAGCGAGCGGAGCAGTACTTC.

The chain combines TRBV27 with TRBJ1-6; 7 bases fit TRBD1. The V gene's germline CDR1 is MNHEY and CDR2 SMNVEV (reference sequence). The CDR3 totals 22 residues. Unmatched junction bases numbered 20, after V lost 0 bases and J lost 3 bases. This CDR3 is CASSLSRPKTGTHPIYNSPLHF. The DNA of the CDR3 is TGTGCCAGCAGTTTATCGAGGCCGAAGACAGGGACCCACCCCATCTATAATTCACCCCTCCACTTT.

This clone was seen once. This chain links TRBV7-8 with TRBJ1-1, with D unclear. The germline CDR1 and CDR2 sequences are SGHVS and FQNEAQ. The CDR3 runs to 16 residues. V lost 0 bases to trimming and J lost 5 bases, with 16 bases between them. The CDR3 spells CASSLAGKRGGTEAFF. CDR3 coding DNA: TGTGCCAGCAGCTTAGCCGGAAAGCGGGGAGGGACTGAAGCTTTCTTT.

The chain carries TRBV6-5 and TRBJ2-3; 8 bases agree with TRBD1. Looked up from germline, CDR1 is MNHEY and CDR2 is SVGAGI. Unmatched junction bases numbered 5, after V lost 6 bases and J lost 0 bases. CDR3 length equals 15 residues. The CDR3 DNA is TGTGCCAGCAGCAGGACAGGGACTAGCACAGATACGCAGTATTTT. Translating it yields CASSRTGTSTDTQYF.

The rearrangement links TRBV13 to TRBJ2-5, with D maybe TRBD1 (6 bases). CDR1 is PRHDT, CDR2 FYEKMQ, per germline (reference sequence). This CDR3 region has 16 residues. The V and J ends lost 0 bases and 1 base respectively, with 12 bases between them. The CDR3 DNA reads TGTGCCAGCAGCTTAGGCCTCGGACAGCCCCAAGAGACCCAGTACTTC. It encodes CASSLGLGQPQETQYF.

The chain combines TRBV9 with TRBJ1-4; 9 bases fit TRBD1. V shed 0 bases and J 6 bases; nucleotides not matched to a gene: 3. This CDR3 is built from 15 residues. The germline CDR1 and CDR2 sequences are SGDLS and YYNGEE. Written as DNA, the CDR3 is TGTGCCAGCAGCGTAGACAGGGGGCGGCATGAAAAACTGTTTTTT. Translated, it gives CASSVDRGRHEKLFF.

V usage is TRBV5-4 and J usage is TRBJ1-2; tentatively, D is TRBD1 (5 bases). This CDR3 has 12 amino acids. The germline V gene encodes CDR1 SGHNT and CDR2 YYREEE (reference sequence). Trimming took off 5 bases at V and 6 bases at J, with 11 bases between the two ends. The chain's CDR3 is CASRREGDGYTF. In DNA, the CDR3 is TGTGCCAGCAGGCGTGAAGGGGATGGCTACACCTTC.

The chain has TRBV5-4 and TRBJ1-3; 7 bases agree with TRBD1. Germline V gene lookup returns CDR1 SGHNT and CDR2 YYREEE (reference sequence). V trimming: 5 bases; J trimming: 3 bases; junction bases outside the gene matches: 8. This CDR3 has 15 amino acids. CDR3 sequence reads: CASSLGGMDGNTIYF. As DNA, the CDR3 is TGTGCCAGCAGTTTAGGGGGCATGGATGGAAACACCATATATTTT. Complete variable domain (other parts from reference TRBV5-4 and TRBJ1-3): ETGVTQSPTHLIKTRGQQVTLRCSSQSGHNTVSWYQQALGQGPQFIFQYYREEENGRGNFPPRFSGLQFPNYSSELNVNALELDDSALYLCASSLGGMDGNTIYFGEGSWLTVV.

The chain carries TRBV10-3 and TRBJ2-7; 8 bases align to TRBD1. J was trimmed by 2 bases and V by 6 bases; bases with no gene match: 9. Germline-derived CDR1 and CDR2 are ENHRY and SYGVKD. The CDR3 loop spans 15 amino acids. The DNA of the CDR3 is TGTGCCATCAGCATAGACAGGGGCCCCGCCTACGAGCAGTACTTC. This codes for CAISIDRGPAYEQYF.

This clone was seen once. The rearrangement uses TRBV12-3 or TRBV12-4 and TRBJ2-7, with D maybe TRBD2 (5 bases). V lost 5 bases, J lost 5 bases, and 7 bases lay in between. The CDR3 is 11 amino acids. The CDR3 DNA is TGTGCCAGCAGTGCGGGTAACGAGCAGTACTTC. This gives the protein CASSAGNEQYF.

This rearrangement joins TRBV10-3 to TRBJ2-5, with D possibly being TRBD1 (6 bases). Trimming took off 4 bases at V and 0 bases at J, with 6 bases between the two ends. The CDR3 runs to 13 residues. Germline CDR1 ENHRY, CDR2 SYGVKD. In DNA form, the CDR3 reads TGTGCCATCAGTGGGACAGACCAAGAGACCCAGTACTTC. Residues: CAISGTDQETQYF.

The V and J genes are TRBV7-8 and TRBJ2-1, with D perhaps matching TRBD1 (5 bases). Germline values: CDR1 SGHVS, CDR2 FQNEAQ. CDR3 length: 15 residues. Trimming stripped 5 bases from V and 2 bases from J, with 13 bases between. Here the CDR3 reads CASSLRGSTYNEQFF. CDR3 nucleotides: TGTGCCAGCAGCCTTAGGGGCAGCACCTACAATGAGCAGTTCTTC.

CDR3 residues: CASSLLLPGSDTEAFF. The CDR3 nucleotides read TGTGCCAGCAGTTTATTACTACCCGGGTCGGACACTGAAGCTTTCTTT. The V gene is TRBV27, the J gene TRBJ1-1; D is unresolved. The germline V gene has CDR1 MNHEY and CDR2 SMNVEV (reference sequence). The ends were cut back, 1 base at V and 3 bases at J, with 15 bases in the middle. CDR3 length: 16 residues.

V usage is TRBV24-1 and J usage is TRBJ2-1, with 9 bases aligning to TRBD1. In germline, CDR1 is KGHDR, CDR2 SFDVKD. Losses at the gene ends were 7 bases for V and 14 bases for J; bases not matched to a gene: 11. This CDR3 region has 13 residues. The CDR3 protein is CATSGTGIGREFF. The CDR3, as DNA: TGTGCCACCAGCGGGACAGGGATTGGGCGGGAGTTCTTC.

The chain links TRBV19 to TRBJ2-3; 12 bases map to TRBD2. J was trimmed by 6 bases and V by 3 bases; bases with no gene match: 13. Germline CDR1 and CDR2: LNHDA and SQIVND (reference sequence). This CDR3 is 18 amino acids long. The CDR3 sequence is CASSISPSGGAFTDTQYF. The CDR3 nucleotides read TGTGCCAGTAGTATCTCACCTAGCGGGGGGGCCTTTACGGATACGCAGTATTTT.

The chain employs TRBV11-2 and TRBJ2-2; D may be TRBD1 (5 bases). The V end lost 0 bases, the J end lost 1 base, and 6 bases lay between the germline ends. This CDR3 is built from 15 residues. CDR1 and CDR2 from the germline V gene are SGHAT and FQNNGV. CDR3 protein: CASSLETVNTGELFF. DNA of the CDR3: TGTGCCAGCAGCTTAGAGACAGTGAACACCGGGGAGCTGTTTTTT.

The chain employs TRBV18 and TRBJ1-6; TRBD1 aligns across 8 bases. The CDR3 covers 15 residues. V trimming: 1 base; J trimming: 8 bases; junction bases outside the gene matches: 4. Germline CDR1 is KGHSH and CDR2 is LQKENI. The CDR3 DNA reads TGTGCCAGCTCACCACAGACAGGGGCGGATTCACCCCTCCACTTT. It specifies CASSPQTGADSPLHF.